One sample yielded the 8 T cell receptor beta chains listed below, sequenced in a study of blood T cell repertoires in COVID-19. TCRdb's copy holds only in-frame clones and misses some; the assay was immunoSEQ multiplex PCR. The profile shows approximately 230,000 clones, approximately 82% of them singletons. The sample was peripheral blood. Receptor source: a man at least 80 years old with acute or convalescent COVID-19.

J is TRBJ1-4 and V is TRBV5-4, with 10 bases fitting TRBD1. After removal of 7 bases from V and 4 bases from J, the junction contained 4 bases not matched to a gene. The CDR3 length is 14 residues. Germline V gives CDR1 SGHNT, CDR2 YYREEE (reference sequence). The CDR3 DNA follows: TGTGCCAGCGGGGGGACAGGGGTTAATGAAAAACTGTTTTTT. Amino acid sequence: CASGGTGVNEKLFF. Together with reference TRBV5-4 and TRBJ1-4, the CDR3 gives the full variable domain: ETGVTQSPTHLIKTRGQQVTLRCSSQSGHNTVSWYQQALGQGPQFIFQYYREEENGRGNFPPRFSGLQFPNYSSELNVNALELDDSALYLCASGGTGVNEKLFFGSGTQLSVL.

The chain carries TRBV18 and TRBJ2-3, with D possibly being TRBD1 (5 bases). This CDR3 is 16 amino acids long. CDR1 KGHSH and CDR2 LQKENI come from the germline V gene. V was clipped by 3 bases and J by 2 bases, with 15 bases between them. As DNA, the CDR3 is TGTGCCAGCTCACCTCCTAACCAGGGCGTCACAGATACGCAGTATTTT. Residues: CASSPPNQGVTDTQYF.

V usage is TRBV24-1 and J usage is TRBJ2-1; D possibly corresponds to TRBD1 (5 bases). The CDR3 totals 15 residues. The V gene's germline CDR1 is KGHDR and CDR2 SFDVKD. V was trimmed by 4 bases and J by 3 bases, leaving 12 bases between them. The CDR3 DNA reads TGTGCCACCAGTGACCAGGAACAGGTCTACAATGAGCAGTTCTTC. This encodes CATSDQEQVYNEQFF.

The rearrangement links TRBV9 to TRBJ1-1, with TRBD1 matching 8 bases. The CDR3 is 17 amino acids. CDR1 and CDR2 from the germline V gene are SGDLS and YYNGEE. V lost 4 bases to trimming and J lost 4 bases; unmatched junction nucleotides: 15. CDR3 in amino acids: CASSPRGGRTGSTEAFF. CDR3 DNA: TGTGCCAGCAGCCCACGCGGCGGAAGGACAGGGAGCACTGAAGCTTTCTTT.

The J gene is TRBJ2-2, the V gene TRBV7-9; TRBD2 matches 8 bases. There are 15 residues in the CDR3. Germline V gene sequence: CDR1 SEHNR, CDR2 FQNEAQ (reference sequence). Trimming at V came to 5 bases and at J to 4 bases, leaving 6 bases not matched to a gene. The CDR3 protein is CASSQSGGSTGELFF. The CDR3 DNA is TGTGCCAGCAGCCAAAGCGGGGGATCCACCGGGGAGCTGTTTTTT.

The rearrangement links TRBV10-3 to TRBJ1-4, with TRBD1 matching 7 bases. The CDR3 has 16 residues. Germline loops: CDR1 ENHRY, CDR2 SYGVKD. V dropped 5 bases and J dropped 8; count of bases not matched to a gene: 14. The CDR3 sequence is CAISPWDGTDHEKLFF. CDR3 sequence (DNA): TGTGCCATCAGTCCCTGGGATGGGACAGATCACGAAAAACTGTTTTTT.

The rearrangement links TRBV3-1 (or the pseudogene TRBV3-2) to TRBJ2-5, with 10 bases that match TRBD1. The V gene's germline CDR1 is LGHDT and CDR2 YNNKEL (reference sequence). The CDR3 covers 12 residues. The CDR3 bases are TGTGGGACGGGACAGGGGACAGAGACCCAGTACTTC. This translates into CGTGQGTETQYF.

V is TRBV28 and J is TRBJ1-5; weak D call: TRBD1 (5 bases). The CDR3 has 17 amino acids. Germline V gives CDR1 MDHEN, CDR2 SYDVKM. V shed 3 bases and J shed 2 bases, with 17 bases lying between them. The CDR3 loop is CASSFGGTARGNQPQHF. As DNA, the CDR3 is TGTGCCAGCAGTTTCGGGGGGACGGCGAGAGGCAATCAGCCCCAGCATTTT.